Below are 27 T cell receptor beta chains sequenced from a single sample in a study of blood T cell repertoires in COVID-19. Assay: immunoSEQ multiplex PCR; the TCRdb copy retains only in-frame clones and omits some. The sample shows about 23,000 clones, approximately 80% of them seen only once. The specimen was peripheral blood. Every receptor here comes from a man aged 65 to 85 with acute or convalescent COVID-19.

V and J are TRBV18 and TRBJ1-1, with a weak D call TRBD1 (5 bases). Germline V gives CDR1 KGHSH, CDR2 LQKENI. V was pared by 1 base and J by 5 bases, with 11 bases between. The CDR3 has 14 residues. The CDR3 protein is CASSPRGDATEAFF. The DNA for the CDR3 is TGTGCCAGCTCACCACGGGGGGATGCGACTGAAGCTTTCTTT.

The table lists this clone with a count of one. The genes are TRBV6-5 and TRBJ1-5, with D tentatively TRBD1 (5 bases). The CDR3 runs 14 residues. Germline V gene sequence: CDR1 MNHEY, CDR2 SVGAGI. V was cut by 7 bases and J by 2 bases, with 12 bases left in between. CDR3 DNA sequence: TGTGCCAGCACCCGACAGTACGGCAATCAGCCCCAGCATTTT. It translates to CASTRQYGNQPQHF.

The CDR3 DNA reads TGTGCCAGCAGCTTAGTACCCGGGACAGGGGGCAGGACCCAGTACTTC. This gives the protein CASSLVPGTGGRTQYF. The chain is built from TRBV11-2 and TRBJ2-5; TRBD1 aligns across 12 bases. CDR1 and CDR2 (germline): SGHAT, FQNNGV. The CDR3 runs to 16 residues. V trimming: 1 base; J trimming: 7 bases; junction bases outside the gene matches: 7.

The chain has TRBV5-5 and TRBJ2-1; 9 bases match TRBD2. The V gene's germline CDR1 is SGHKS and CDR2 YYEKEE (reference sequence). The CDR3 covers 15 residues. V dropped 0 bases and J dropped 6; count of bases not matched to a gene: 4. In DNA, the CDR3 is TGTGCCAGCAGCTTGGTTCGCGGGAGGGTCAATGAGCAGTTCTTC. This sequence encodes CASSLVRGRVNEQFF.

The table lists this clone with a count of one. This chain connects TRBV4-2 to TRBJ2-3; 7 bases are shared with TRBD2. V dropped 4 bases and J dropped 3; count of bases not matched to a gene: 10. The germline CDR1 and CDR2 sequences are LGHNA and YNFKEQ. CDR3 length equals 16 residues. CDR3 loop: CASSLSGTEATDTQYF. CDR3 nucleotide sequence: TGTGCCAGCAGCCTCAGCGGGACTGAGGCAACAGATACGCAGTATTTT.

In its sample, this clone was seen a few times. The CDR3 loop is CASSWGTSGSYEQYF. The CDR3 DNA is TGCGCCAGCAGCTGGGGGACTAGCGGGAGCTACGAGCAGTACTTC. The V and J genes are TRBV5-1 and TRBJ2-7; 14 nucleotides match TRBD2. The CDR3 extends over 15 amino acids. J gave up 3 bases and V 3 bases, and 2 bases lay outside the gene matches. Germline loops: CDR1 SGHRS, CDR2 YFSETQ.

V gene TRBV3-1 (or the pseudogene TRBV3-2) combines with J gene TRBJ2-3, with D possibly TRBD1 on 6 matching bases. V was pared by 2 bases and J by 4 bases, with 16 bases between. The CDR3 is 16 amino acids. CDR1 and CDR2 (germline): LGHDT, YNNKEL (reference sequence). The CDR3 protein is CASSQRGGSGADTQYF. CDR3 nucleotide sequence: TGTGCCAGCAGCCAAAGAGGGGGATCCGGGGCAGATACGCAGTATTTT.

The rearrangement joins TRBV5-1 to TRBJ1-1, with a possible D match to TRBD1 (5 bases). The CDR3 contains 13 residues. The V end was cut by 7 bases, the J end by 5 bases, with 15 bases between. Germline V gene sequence: CDR1 SGHRS, CDR2 YFSETQ. This CDR3 is CASAGGERTEAFF. The CDR3, as DNA: TGCGCCAGCGCGGGAGGGGAGCGGACTGAAGCTTTCTTT.

This rearrangement joins TRBV29-1 to TRBJ1-2; D is unresolved. V gave up 1 base and J gave up 8 bases, with 8 bases separating them. There are 11 residues in the CDR3. Germline CDR1 and CDR2: SQVTM and ANQGSEA. CDR3 bases: TGCAGCGTTGAAGGCGTTTTCGGCTACACCTTC. Amino acid sequence: CSVEGVFGYTF.

This sequence joins TRBV5-4 and TRBJ1-5, with D maybe TRBD1 (6 bases). Germline V gene sequence: CDR1 SGHNT, CDR2 YYREEE (reference sequence). V was clipped by 3 bases and J by 5 bases, with 12 bases between them. The CDR3 length is 14 residues. The CDR3 spells CASSSSGADQPQHF. The DNA for the CDR3 is TGTGCCAGCAGCTCCTCAGGGGCGGATCAGCCCCAGCATTTT.

By sample share, this clone is medium-sized. This chain joins TRBV29-1 and TRBJ2-3, with 8 bases fitting TRBD2. V trimming: 8 bases; J trimming: 4 bases; junction bases outside the gene matches: 5. This CDR3 comprises 12 residues. Germline CDR1 and CDR2: SQVTM and ANQGSEA. The DNA for the CDR3 is TGCAGCCTATCGCGGGGGGCAGATACGCAGTATTTT. Translating gives CSLSRGADTQYF.

V gene TRBV7-2 combines with J gene TRBJ1-3, with no clear D. Trimming removed 0 bases at V and 3 bases at J, with 12 bases between. In germline, CDR1 is SGHTA, CDR2 FQGNSA. This CDR3 is 16 amino acids long. CDR3: CASSLAQASGGNTIYF. The DNA of the CDR3 is TGTGCCAGCAGCTTAGCTCAGGCAAGTGGTGGAAACACCATATATTTT.

This rearrangement joins TRBV7-3 to TRBJ1-6, with D possibly being TRBD1 (5 bases). Trimming left V 8 bases short and J 4 bases short, with 12 bases between. CDR3 length: 14 residues. Germline CDR1 is SGHTA and CDR2 is FQGTGA. Here the CDR3 reads CASAAQAYNSPLHF. The CDR3 DNA is TGTGCCAGCGCGGCACAGGCGTATAATTCACCCCTCCACTTT.

The V call is TRBV5-1, the J call TRBJ2-5, with 7 bases fitting TRBD2. The CDR3 runs 18 residues. CDR1 SGHRS and CDR2 YFSETQ come from the germline V gene. Losses at the gene ends were 0 bases for V and 5 bases for J; bases not matched to a gene: 16. The CDR3 protein is CASSLANTALAVRETQYF. The CDR3 DNA follows: TGCGCCAGCAGCTTGGCTAACACAGCGCTAGCGGTGCGGGAGACCCAGTACTTC. The variable domain in full, completed from reference TRBV5-1 and TRBJ2-5, reads KAGVTQTPRYLIKTRGQQVTLSCSPISGHRSVSWYQQTPGQGLQFLFEYFSETQRNKGNFPGRFSGRQFSNSRSEMNVSTLELGDSALYLCASSLANTALAVRETQYFGPGTRLLVL.

This clone was picked up a small number of times. The CDR3 DNA is TGTGCCAGCAGCCTTCTACTAGCGGGAGACACCGGGGAGCTGTTTTTT. Protein sequence: CASSLLLAGDTGELFF. The rearrangement links TRBV7-9 to TRBJ2-2; 11 positions match TRBD2. Germline assignment: CDR1 SEHNR and CDR2 FQNEAQ (reference sequence). The CDR3 runs to 16 residues. V was pared by 5 bases and J by 3 bases, with 5 bases of the junction left unmatched.

The chain uses TRBV5-6 and TRBJ1-2; no clear D. Trimming stripped 0 bases from V and 7 bases from J, with 4 bases between. From germline, CDR1 is SGHDT and CDR2 YYEEEE. This CDR3 spans 11 amino acids. CDR3 amino acids: CASSLGLGYTF. As DNA, the CDR3 is TGTGCCAGCAGCTTGGGGCTTGGCTACACCTTC.

The chain recombines TRBV11-3 with TRBJ2-5; 7 bases are a match to TRBD1. Unmatched junction bases numbered 12, after V lost 5 bases and J lost 0 bases. This CDR3 comprises 17 residues. CDR1 is SGHNT and CDR2 is YENEEA in the germline V gene. The CDR3 DNA sequence: TGTGCCAGCAGCCCAGGTCAAGGGGGCCTATACCAAGAGACCCAGTACTTC. It codes for CASSPGQGGLYQETQYF.

The rearrangement uses TRBV29-1 and TRBJ2-7, with 11 bases matching TRBD2. The V gene's germline CDR1 is SQVTM and CDR2 ANQGSEA. This CDR3 is 13 amino acids long. V was pared by 3 bases and J by 5 bases, with 3 bases of the junction left unmatched. CDR3 protein: CSVDTSGSNEQYF. CDR3 bases: TGCAGCGTTGATACTAGCGGGAGCAACGAGCAGTACTTC.

This rearrangement joins TRBV6-5 to TRBJ2-1, with D possibly TRBD2 on 6 matching bases. Germline CDR1 MNHEY, CDR2 SVGAGI. The CDR3 is made up of 12 amino acids. Trimming pared 11 bases from V and 5 bases from J, leaving 13 bases between. In DNA, the CDR3 is TGTGCCGGGGGGACGGTGAACAATGAGCAGTTCTTC. Translated, it gives CAGGTVNNEQFF.

The chain has TRBV5-6 and TRBJ1-1, with D possibly matching TRBD1 (5 bases). Germline-derived CDR1 and CDR2 are SGHDT and YYEEEE. Trimming removed 4 bases at V and 1 base at J, with 14 bases between. The length of the CDR3 is 15 residues. The CDR3 protein is CASSELGLQNTEAFF. CDR3 nucleotides: TGTGCCAGCAGCGAGCTGGGGCTCCAGAACACTGAAGCTTTCTTT.

This clone was seen a few times. The genes are TRBV6-1 and TRBJ1-6; D gene uncertain. Trimming shortened V by 2 bases and J by 7 bases, and 6 bases separated the two germline ends. The germline V gene encodes CDR1 MNHNS and CDR2 SASEGT. The CDR3 extends over 13 amino acids. The CDR3 here is CASSERENSPLHF. DNA of the CDR3: TGTGCCAGCAGTGAAAGGGAGAATTCACCCCTCCACTTT.

The genes are TRBV19 and TRBJ1-4; 7 bases are a match to TRBD1. Germline-derived CDR1 and CDR2 are LNHDA and SQIVND (reference sequence). This CDR3 contains 13 residues. The V and J ends lost 7 bases and 3 bases, in that order; junction bases with no gene match: 2. The CDR3 here is CASMRGPNEKLFF. In DNA form, the CDR3 reads TGTGCCAGTATGAGGGGGCCTAATGAAAAACTGTTTTTT.

V and J are TRBV4-3 and TRBJ2-1; 8 bases align to TRBD2. Germline-derived CDR1 and CDR2 are LGHNA and YSLEER. The trim removed 1 base at V and 12 bases at J, leaving 14 bases unmatched. This CDR3 contains 16 residues. The chain's CDR3 is CASSQVAGGMVGWQFF. CDR3 DNA: TGCGCCAGCAGCCAAGTGGCGGGGGGTATGGTCGGTTGGCAGTTCTTC.

The gene calls are TRBV2 and TRBJ2-2; D gene unclear. The CDR3 spans 13 residues. The germline V gene encodes CDR1 SNHLY and CDR2 FYNNEI. V was cut by 4 bases and J by 5 bases, with 8 bases left in between. This chain's CDR3 is CASSVRQTGELFF. CDR3 bases: TGTGCCAGCAGTGTGCGGCAGACCGGGGAGCTGTTTTTT. Full variable domain (rest looked up from reference TRBV2 and TRBJ2-2): EPEVTQTPSHQVTQMGQEVILRCVPISNHLYFYWYRQILGQKVEFLVSFYNNEISEKSEIFDDQFSVERPDGSNFTLKIRSTKLEDSAMYFCASSVRQTGELFFGEGSRLTVL.

The chain joins TRBV7-2 to TRBJ1-2, with D perhaps TRBD1 (5 bases). The CDR3 has 15 amino acids. Germline V gene lookup returns CDR1 SGHTA and CDR2 FQGNSA. Trimming stripped 1 base from V and 8 bases from J, with 17 bases between. In DNA form, the CDR3 reads TGTGCCAGCAGCTTAGGGACGGGGGGATCCTGGGGCTACACCTTC. This sequence encodes CASSLGTGGSWGYTF.

V usage is TRBV11-2 and J usage is TRBJ2-7; 7 positions agree with TRBD1. This CDR3 has 16 residues. Germline CDR1 SGHAT, CDR2 FQNNGV. Trimming removed 1 base from V and 0 bases from J; junction bases left unmatched: 6. CDR3 DNA: TGTGCCAGCAGCTTAGCACGACAGGGTGCCTCCTACGAGCAGTACTTC. Protein: CASSLARQGASYEQYF.

The gene calls are TRBV30 and TRBJ1-6; no definite D call. V was clipped by 8 bases and J by 8 bases, with 19 bases between them. The CDR3 sequence is 14 residues long. The germline V gene has CDR1 GTSNPN and CDR2 SVGIG (reference sequence). CDR3 coding DNA: TGTGCCAGGCAGTTGTCTCGCGGGTATTCACCCCTCCACTTT. This sequence encodes CARQLSRGYSPLHF.